This T cell receptor beta chain originates from a study of T cell responses to AZD1222 COVID-19 vaccine (dated by TCRdb to about 2021). About the study as a whole: Because spike-specific TCR depth and breadth did not differ between the two schedules, AZD1222 recipients who got a second dose at roughly 4 weeks were pooled with those who got a second dose at roughly 12 weeks. A total of about 230 trial participants underwent TCR sequencing, of whom 200 to 220 received two doses of AZD1222 and about 25 received two doses of the MenACWY control vaccine. Trial participants were enrolled by age into subgroups of 18-55, 56-69 and 70-plus years, and around 150, 28 and 57 TCR-sequenced participants, respectively, were included in these subgroups. What the research found in general, with its limitations: Only five to seven AZD1222 recipients were SARS-CoV-2 seropositive at baseline, limiting conclusions about previously exposed vaccinees. In the small 56-69-year group, the increase in depth fell short of significance, most likely because of low power. Vaccine-associated CD4 TCRs spanned the whole spike protein, with dominant responses in regions 160-218 and 743-854. Participants were mostly white British, with more females than males. The authors suggested clonal diversity may have been underestimated. Nearly half of unique spike-specific TCRs reportedly recognized epitopes outside regions mutated in the B.1.351 and B.1.1.7 variants. No day 14 peak-response samples were available, so repertoires were characterized only after the peak T cell response. After two AZD1222 doses, both the breadth and the depth of spike-specific TCRs were significantly higher than at day 0 and than in MenACWY recipients.

The cysteine opens and the phenylalanine closes a CDR3 of 14 amino acids. Only CDR3 DNA is held: 42 bases, read in frame from base 1. Sequences LGHDT (CDR1) and YNNKEL (CDR2) are obtained from the germline V gene (reference sequence). V is shortened by 1 base, J by 4 bases, and the region joining them spans 8 bases. Concerning this clone itself: This clone's antigen is unknown. Per-base quality was not reported, and no clone a single base away is much larger than it.

The CDR3 regions of human TCRbeta chains were analyzed by immunosequencing. Concerning the study's data processing: Repertoire TCRs were matched against a reference library of SARS-CoV-2-specific TCRs generated with the MIRA antigen-specificity platform. Breadth was defined as the fraction of unique TCRs that were SARS-CoV-2-associated. Depth was defined as the fraction of total T cells that were SARS-CoV-2-associated. Using the MIRA data, each spike-specific TCR was mapped to the spike region that the TCR reacts to and placed in a CD4 or CD8 class. Log10-transformed breadth and depth values were compared by one-way ANOVA with Sidak's multiple comparisons tests. The immuneACCESS repertoire file appears here via TCRdb, limited to in-frame rearrangements. These files lack a portion of the clones; in checked studies, under half of the deficit traces to unresolved V genes, and the cause of the others is not known. The DNA gave D and trimming, while V, J and clone size come from that table. The sample table contains approximately 180,000 clones; only one count was recorded for just over 90% of them. The ten largest make up 2% to 3% of the sample.

Explained via the paper, the time point label denotes: baseline before first vaccination. Vaccinee samples came from UK trials COV001 and COV002, including a single-blind randomized controlled phase 2/3 trial of AZD1222 (ChAdOx1 nCoV-19) in healthy adults. Trial participant PBMC samples were collected at day 0 and day 28 after the second dose for TCRbeta chain sequencing. This receptor chain uses TRBV3-1 (or the pseudogene TRBV3-2) and TRBJ2-1; tentative D gene TRBD1, with 5 bases matching. This clonotype originated in an adult in good health. Sample: peripheral blood, taken on day 0 of AZD1222 vaccination. The CDR3 amino acid sequence is: CASSQGTIYNEQFF. The bases are TGTGCCAGCAGCCAAGGGACAATTTACAATGAGCAGTTCTTC.